This T cell receptor beta chain was retrieved from a study of T cells in Graves' hyperthyroidism and ophthalmopathy. This clonotype was seen at least ten times. Antigen unknown. Germline V lookup: CDR1 PRHDT, CDR2 FYEKMQ (reference sequence). V lost 6 bases to trimming and J lost 1 base, with 18 bases between them. The CDR3 consists of 16 residues. RNA transcripts yielded amplified TCR beta CDR3 regions. A first-round RT-PCR of the TCR CDR3 used the HTBI primer set. MiXCR, applied by TCRdb to the multiplex PCR reads, yields one record per CDR3 protein. The sample holds about 270,000 distinct CDR3 sequences, around 20% seen once. Study findings and constraints: In blood, most of the thyroid clonotypes expanded above 0.001 were also present. It was a median approximately 6.9 months before onset that the model predicted ophthalmopathy.

The chain has TRBV13 and TRBJ1-1, with a possible D match to TRBD1 (6 bases). Sequenced input: blood. This clonotype originated in a man aged 25 to 40 with Graves' ophthalmopathy. CDR3 nucleotides: TGTGCCAGCAGGATCAATCAGGGGATCGCGAACACTGAAGCTTTCTTT. It is translated as CASRINQGIANTEAFF.